The source of this T cell receptor (beta chain) is a study of blood T cell repertoires in COVID-19. The CDR3 is 13 amino acids. Germline assignment: CDR1 KGHDR and CDR2 SFDVKD. V shed 6 bases and J 5 bases; nucleotides not matched to a gene: 3. Clones were read by immunoSEQ multiplex PCR, and TCRdb kept only the in-frame ones, dropping some. The repertoire holds nearly 100,000 clones, with approximately 86% as singletons. The chain carries TRBV24-1 and TRBJ1-2, with 9 positions matching TRBD1. Sequenced: peripheral blood. This TCR derives from a man older than 75 with acute or convalescent COVID-19. The CDR3 reads CATSMTGGYGYTF. The CDR3 nucleotides read TGTGCCACCAGTATGACAGGGGGGTATGGCTACACCTTC.